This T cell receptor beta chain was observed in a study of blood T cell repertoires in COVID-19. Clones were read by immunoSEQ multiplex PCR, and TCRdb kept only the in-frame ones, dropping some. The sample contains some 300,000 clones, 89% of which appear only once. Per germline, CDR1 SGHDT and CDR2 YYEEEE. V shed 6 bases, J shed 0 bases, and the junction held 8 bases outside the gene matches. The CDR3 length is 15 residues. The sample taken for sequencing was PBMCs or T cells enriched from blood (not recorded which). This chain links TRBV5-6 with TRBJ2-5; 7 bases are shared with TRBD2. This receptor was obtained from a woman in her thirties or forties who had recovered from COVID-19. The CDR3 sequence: CASTPMGGYQETQYF. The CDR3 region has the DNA TGTGCCAGCACCCCGATGGGGGGGTACCAAGAGACCCAGTACTTC.